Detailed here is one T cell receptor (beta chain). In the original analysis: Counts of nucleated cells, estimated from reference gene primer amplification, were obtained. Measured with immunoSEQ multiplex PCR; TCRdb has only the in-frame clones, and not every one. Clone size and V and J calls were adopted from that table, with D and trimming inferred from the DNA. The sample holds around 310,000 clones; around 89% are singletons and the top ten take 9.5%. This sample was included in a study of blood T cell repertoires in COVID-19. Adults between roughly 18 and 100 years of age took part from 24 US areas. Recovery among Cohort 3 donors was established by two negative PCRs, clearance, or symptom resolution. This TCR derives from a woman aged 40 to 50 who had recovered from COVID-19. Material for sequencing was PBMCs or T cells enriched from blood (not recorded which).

The CDR3 DNA sequence: TGTGCCAGCAGTCTTTTGATAGCGGGCGCTAACAATGAGCAGTTCTTC. Translation: CASSLLIAGANNEQFF. The V and J genes are TRBV28 and TRBJ2-1, with 7 bases that match TRBD2. V shed 5 bases and J 5 bases; nucleotides not matched to a gene: 12. The CDR3 consists of 16 residues. Germline V gene lookup returns CDR1 MDHEN and CDR2 SYDVKM.